The clone carrying this TCR beta chain ranks as hyperexpanded (1% or more). Its antigen is as yet unknown. The genes and germline here are from mouse. The CDR3 is cut off 1 residue early in the read; its end comes from the germline J gene. Here immunoSEQ multiplex PCR was the method, and the copy in TCRdb shows in-frame clones only, minus some. The sample has about 4,000 clones, approximately 50% seen once. This specimen comes from a study of tissue T cells after allogeneic stem cell transplantation. General study results and limits: The patient cohort was small and clinically heterogeneous, with limited sampling depth. Within patients, tissue anatomy strongly shaped TCR repertoire composition. Alloreactivity or antigen specificity of tissue TCRs was not determined; some clones might be host cells.

Germline V gene sequence: CDR1 NNHDY, CDR2 SYVADS. Trimming stripped 2 bases from V and 3 bases from J, with 6 bases between. The CDR3 is made up of 13 amino acids. The time point was: mouse harvest day 14 after allogeneic transplant. Mouse grafts combined 10^7 T-cell-depleted bone marrow cells with 10^6 splenic CD5+ T cells. The rearrangement joins TRBV13-3 to TRBJ2-1; no firm D call. Sequenced: lymph node tissue. This clonotype was obtained from a female BALB/c mouse given C57BL/6 T cells with graft-versus-host disease after an allogeneic hematopoietic cell transplant. The DNA read from the CDR3 is TGTGCCAGCAGTGAAAAGGTCTATGCTGAGCAGTTC. This codes for CASSEKVYAEQF. The whole CDR3 protein is CASSEKVYAEQFF.